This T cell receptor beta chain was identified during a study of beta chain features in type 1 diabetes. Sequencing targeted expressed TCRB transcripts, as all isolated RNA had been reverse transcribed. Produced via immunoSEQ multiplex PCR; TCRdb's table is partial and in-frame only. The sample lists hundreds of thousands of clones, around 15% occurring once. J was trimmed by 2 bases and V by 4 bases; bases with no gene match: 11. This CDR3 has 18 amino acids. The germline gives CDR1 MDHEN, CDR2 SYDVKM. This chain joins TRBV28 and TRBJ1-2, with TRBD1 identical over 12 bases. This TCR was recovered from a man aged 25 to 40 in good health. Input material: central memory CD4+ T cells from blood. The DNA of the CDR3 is TGTGCCAGCAGTTCTGGGACAGGGGGCTTTATGGGGAACTATGGCTACACCTTC. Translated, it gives CASSSGTGGFMGNYGYTF.